These T cell receptor beta chains were read from a single sample in a study of blood T cell repertoires in COVID-19. The data were produced by immunoSEQ multiplex PCR, yet TCRdb's version contains in-frame clones alone and is incomplete. The sample has fewer than 200,000 clones, around four fifths seen once. Specimen: peripheral blood. The receptors shown here come from a woman in her 70s who had recovered from COVID-19. Each CDR3 is given with its conserved first and last residue. A D gene is named only where the DNA matches it firmly. The size of a clone is reported for some rows only, either as once, few or many, or as a class for expanded clones.

V,size,J,D,CDR3,DNA
TRBV28,few,TRBJ2-7,TRBD1,CASNPPGQGNGEQYF,TGTGCCAGCAACCCGCCGGGACAGGGGAATGGCGAGCAGTACTTC
TRBV5-1,-,TRBJ2-5,TRBD2,CASSLGSSGSQETQYF,TGCGCCAGCAGCTTGGGGTCTAGCGGGAGCCAAGAGACCCAGTACTTC
TRBV30,-,TRBJ2-4,TRBD2,CAWTSGLAGYSGKNIQYF,TGTGCCTGGACCTCCGGGCTAGCGGGGTACAGTGGCAAAAACATTCAGTACTTC
TRBV6-2/TRBV6-3,-,TRBJ2-3,-,CASSYTSADTQYF,TGTGCCAGCAGTTACACCTCGGCAGATACGCAGTATTTT
TRBV5-1,once,TRBJ2-5,-,CASSLYRDQETQYF,TGCGCCAGCAGCTTGTACCGGGACCAAGAGACCCAGTACTTC
TRBV14,-,TRBJ2-1,TRBD1,CASSQHRGREQFF,TGTGCCAGCAGCCAACACAGGGGGCGCGAGCAGTTCTTC
TRBV6-2/TRBV6-3,-,TRBJ1-6,-,CASSYGGGRGNSPLHF,TGTGCCAGCAGTTACGGCGGGGGGCGGGGTAATTCACCCCTCCACTTT
TRBV13,once,TRBJ2-7,-,CASSLTRGYEQYF,TGTGCCAGCAGCCTGACTAGGGGTTACGAGCAGTACTTC
TRBV4-1,-,TRBJ1-5,TRBD1,CASSQSRDRDQPQHF,TGCGCCAGCAGCCAGTCCCGGGACAGGGATCAGCCCCAGCATTTT
TRBV21-1,-,TRBJ1-5,-,CASSKSGQNTDSNQPQHF,TGTGCCAGCAGCAAATCCGGACAGAACACGGATAGCAATCAGCCCCAGCATTTT
TRBV27,-,TRBJ2-1,TRBD2,CASTPGTSGYNEQFF,TGTGCCAGTACACCCGGGACTAGCGGGTACAATGAGCAGTTCTTC
TRBV27,-,TRBJ2-7,TRBD2,CASSLLAGVSVEQYF,TGTGCCAGCAGTCTCCTAGCGGGGGTTTCGGTAGAGCAGTACTTC
TRBV4-2,-,TRBJ2-5,-,CASSQGIEGRETQYF,TGTGCCAGCAGCCAAGGAATTGAGGGCCGCGAGACCCAGTACTTC
TRBV28,-,TRBJ2-7,TRBD2,CASTLGGFHYEQYF,TGTGCCAGCACTCTGGGGGGGTTTCATTACGAGCAGTACTTC
TRBV7-9,-,TRBJ1-2,TRBD1,CASSSGQAYGYTF,TGTGCCAGCAGCTCCGGACAGGCGTATGGCTACACCTTC
TRBV5-1,few,TRBJ2-5,-,CASSLVGRQETQYF,TGCGCCAGCAGCTTGGTCGGCAGGCAAGAGACCCAGTACTTC
TRBV30,once,TRBJ1-4,-,CAWSVRGNLFF,TGTGCCTGGAGTGTACGGGGAAACCTGTTTTTT
TRBV30,-,TRBJ2-7,-,CAWSPLAYEQYF,TGTGCCTGGAGCCCACTAGCCTACGAGCAGTACTTC
TRBV3-1/TRBV3-2,once,TRBJ1-6,-,CASSQGGNSPLHF,TGTGCCAGCAGCCAAGGGGGCAATTCACCCCTCCACTTT
TRBV6-1,-,TRBJ2-3,-,CASSPNTDTQYF,TGTGCCAGCAGTCCAAACACAGATACGCAGTATTTT
TRBV5-1,-,TRBJ2-3,TRBD2,CASSLAGLAGADTQYF,TGCGCCAGCAGCTTGGCGGGACTAGCGGGAGCGGATACGCAGTATTTT
TRBV6-2/TRBV6-3,-,TRBJ2-3,TRBD2,CASTPGTTSTDTQYF,TGTGCCAGCACCCCCGGGACTACCTCCACAGATACGCAGTATTTT
TRBV5-1,-,TRBJ2-5,-,CASSLFGGNQETQYF,TGCGCCAGCAGCTTATTTGGGGGGAACCAAGAGACCCAGTACTTC
TRBV6-2/TRBV6-3,-,TRBJ2-2,-,CASSFTRGTGELFF,TGTGCCAGCAGTTTCACACGGGGGACCGGGGAGCTGTTTTTT
TRBV10-1,-,TRBJ1-6,-,CASSPGVSSPLHF,TGCGCCAGCAGCCCGGGGGTTAGTTCACCCCTCCACTTT
TRBV28,once,TRBJ2-2,TRBD2,CASSLLAGSENTGELFF,TGTGCCAGCAGTTTATTAGCGGGGTCCGAGAACACCGGGGAGCTGTTTTTT
TRBV6-2/TRBV6-3,once,TRBJ2-7,TRBD2,CASSPLGLAGGGEQYF,TGTGCCAGCAGCCCCCTGGGGCTAGCGGGGGGGGGCGAGCAGTACTTC
TRBV28,many,TRBJ1-2,TRBD1,CASRPGGYGYTF,TGTGCCAGCAGGCCAGGGGGCTATGGCTACACCTTC
TRBV19,-,TRBJ1-2,-,CASSLIYGYTF,TGTGCCAGTAGCCTAATATATGGCTACACCTTC
TRBV3-1/TRBV3-2,-,TRBJ2-2,-,CASSGGGPGTGELFF,TGTGCCAGCAGCGGAGGGGGCCCCGGCACCGGGGAGCTGTTTTTT
TRBV19,-,TRBJ2-7,TRBD1,CASRTGESSGEQYF,TGTGCCAGTAGGACAGGGGAAAGTAGCGGCGAGCAGTACTTC
TRBV29-1,-,TRBJ1-2,TRBD1,CSVEVGQGIYTF,TGCAGCGTTGAAGTTGGACAGGGGATTTACACCTTC
TRBV28,-,TRBJ2-7,-,CASSPTQTHYEQYF,TGTGCCAGCAGTCCAACCCAAACTCACTACGAGCAGTACTTC
TRBV13,-,TRBJ1-1,TRBD1,CASSFQGAGGAFF,TGTGCCAGCAGCTTCCAGGGGGCCGGTGGTGCTTTCTTT
TRBV27,-,TRBJ1-5,-,CASSRRDSVQPQHF,TGTGCCAGCAGTAGACGAGACAGTGTTCAGCCCCAGCATTTT
TRBV5-1,-,TRBJ1-4,-,CASSLGPQGGGEKLFF,TGCGCCAGCAGCTTGGGCCCCCAGGGTGGTGGTGAAAAACTGTTTTTT
TRBV6-1,-,TRBJ1-5,-,CASSEGTFGWSNQPQHF,TGTGCCAGCAGTGAAGGGACTTTTGGGTGGAGCAATCAGCCCCAGCATTTT
TRBV7-2,-,TRBJ2-7,TRBD2,CASSLSTGGPPGGYF,TGTGCCAGCAGCTTATCCACGGGAGGCCCCCCCGGGGGGTACTTC
TRBV20-1,-,TRBJ2-1,TRBD2,CSAPSPSGTFF,TGCAGTGCTCCCTCCCCCAGCGGGACGTTCTTC
TRBV19,-,TRBJ2-5,-,CASMGVADQETQYF,TGTGCCAGTATGGGGGTAGCGGACCAAGAGACCCAGTACTTC
TRBV30,-,TRBJ1-2,-,CAWSVSPGSGYTF,TGTGCCTGGAGTGTATCGCCGGGTTCTGGCTACACCTTC
TRBV2,-,TRBJ2-1,-,CASSDQGGEYNEQFF,TGTGCCAGCAGCGACCAGGGTGGGGAATACAATGAGCAGTTCTTC
TRBV18,-,TRBJ1-2,TRBD1,CASSPRTGDYGYTF,TGTGCCAGCTCACCACGGACAGGGGACTATGGCTACACCTTC
TRBV9,-,TRBJ1-2,TRBD1,CASSVGQGNYGYTF,TGTGCCAGCAGCGTAGGACAGGGTAACTATGGCTACACCTTC
TRBV6-5,-,TRBJ1-2,TRBD1,CASRPSGGYGYTF,TGTGCCAGCAGACCTTCAGGGGGCTATGGCTACACCTTC
TRBV13,once,TRBJ2-7,-,CASSNSRGGGEQYF,TGTGCCAGCAGCAACAGCCGCGGGGGCGGGGAGCAGTACTTC
TRBV20-1,once,TRBJ2-1,-,CSASRAGAYNEQFF,TGCAGTGCCAGTAGGGCAGGGGCCTACAATGAGCAGTTCTTC
TRBV10-1,-,TRBJ2-5,TRBD1,CASSPDRDGKETQYF,TGCGCCAGCAGTCCGGACAGGGATGGGAAAGAGACCCAGTACTTC
TRBV11-2,medium-sized,TRBJ2-5,TRBD1,CASRHRTGAGQETQYF,TGTGCCAGCAGACACAGGACAGGGGCGGGTCAAGAGACCCAGTACTTC